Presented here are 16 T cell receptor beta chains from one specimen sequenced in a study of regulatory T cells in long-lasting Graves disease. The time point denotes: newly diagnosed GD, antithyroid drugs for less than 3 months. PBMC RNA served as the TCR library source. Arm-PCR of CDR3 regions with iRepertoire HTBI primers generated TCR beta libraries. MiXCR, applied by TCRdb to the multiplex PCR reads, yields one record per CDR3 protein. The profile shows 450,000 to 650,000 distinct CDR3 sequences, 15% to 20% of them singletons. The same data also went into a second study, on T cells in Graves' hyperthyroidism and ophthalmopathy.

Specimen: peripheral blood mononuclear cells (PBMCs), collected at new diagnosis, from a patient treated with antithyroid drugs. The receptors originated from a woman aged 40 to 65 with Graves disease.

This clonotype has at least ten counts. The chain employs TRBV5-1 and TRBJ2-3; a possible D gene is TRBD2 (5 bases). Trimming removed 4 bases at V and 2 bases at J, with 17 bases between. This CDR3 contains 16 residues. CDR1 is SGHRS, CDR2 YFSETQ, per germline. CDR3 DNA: TGCGCCAGCAGCAGGAGGACGTCGGAGGACACAGATACGCAGTATTTT. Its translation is CASSRRTSEDTDTQYF.

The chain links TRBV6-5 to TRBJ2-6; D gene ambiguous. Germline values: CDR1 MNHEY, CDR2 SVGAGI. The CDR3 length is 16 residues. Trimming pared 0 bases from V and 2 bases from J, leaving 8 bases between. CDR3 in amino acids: CASSYSTRAGANVLTF. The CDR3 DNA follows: TGTGCCAGCAGTTACTCGACCCGGGCTGGGGCCAACGTCCTGACTTTC.

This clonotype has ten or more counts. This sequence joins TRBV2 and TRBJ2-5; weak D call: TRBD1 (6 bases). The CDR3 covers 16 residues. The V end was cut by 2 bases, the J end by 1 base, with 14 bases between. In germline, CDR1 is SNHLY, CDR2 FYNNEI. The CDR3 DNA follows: TGTGCCAGCAGTGAAAGCAGGGGTGGGGGCCAAGAGACCCAGTACTTC. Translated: CASSESRGGGQETQYF.

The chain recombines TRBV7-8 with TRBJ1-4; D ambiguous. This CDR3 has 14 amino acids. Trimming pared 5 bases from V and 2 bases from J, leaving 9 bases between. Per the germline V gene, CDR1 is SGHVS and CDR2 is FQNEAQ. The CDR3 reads CASSPRRTNEKLFF. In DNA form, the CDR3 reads TGTGCCAGCAGCCCTCGTAGGACTAATGAAAAACTGTTTTTT.

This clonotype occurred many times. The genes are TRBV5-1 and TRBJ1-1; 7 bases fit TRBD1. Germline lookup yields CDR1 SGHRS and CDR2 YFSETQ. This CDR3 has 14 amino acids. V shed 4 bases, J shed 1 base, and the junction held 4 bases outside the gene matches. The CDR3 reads CASSTGQTNTEAFF. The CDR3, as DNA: TGCGCCAGCAGCACGGGACAGACGAACACTGAAGCTTTCTTT.

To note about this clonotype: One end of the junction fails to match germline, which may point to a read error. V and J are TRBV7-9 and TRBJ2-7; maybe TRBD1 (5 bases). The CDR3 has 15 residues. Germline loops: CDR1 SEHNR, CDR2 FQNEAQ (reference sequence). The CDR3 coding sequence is TGTGCCAGCAGCTCTCTCACACAGGCCTCCAACGAGCAGTACTTC. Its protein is CASSSLTQASNEQYF.

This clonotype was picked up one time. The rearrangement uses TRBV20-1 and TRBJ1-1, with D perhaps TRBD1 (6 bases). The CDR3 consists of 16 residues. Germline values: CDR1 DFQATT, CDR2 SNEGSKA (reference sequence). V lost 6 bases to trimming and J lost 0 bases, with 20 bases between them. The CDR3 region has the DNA TGCAGTGCGAGACCACAGGGATCTAACATGAACACTGAAGCTTTCTTT. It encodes CSARPQGSNMNTEAFF.

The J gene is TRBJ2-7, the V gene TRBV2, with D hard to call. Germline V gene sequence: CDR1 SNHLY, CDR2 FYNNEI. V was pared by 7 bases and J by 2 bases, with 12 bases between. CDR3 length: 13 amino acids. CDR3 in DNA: TGTGCCAGCAACCGAGACGGTGCCTACGAGCAGTACTTC. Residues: CASNRDGAYEQYF.

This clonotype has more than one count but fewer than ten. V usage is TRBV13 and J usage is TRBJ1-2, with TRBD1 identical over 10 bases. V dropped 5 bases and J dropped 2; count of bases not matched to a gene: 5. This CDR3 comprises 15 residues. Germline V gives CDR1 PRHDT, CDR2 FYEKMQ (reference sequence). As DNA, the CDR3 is TGTGCCAGCAGCCCAGACAGGGGGCGCAACTATGGCTACACCTTC. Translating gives CASSPDRGRNYGYTF.

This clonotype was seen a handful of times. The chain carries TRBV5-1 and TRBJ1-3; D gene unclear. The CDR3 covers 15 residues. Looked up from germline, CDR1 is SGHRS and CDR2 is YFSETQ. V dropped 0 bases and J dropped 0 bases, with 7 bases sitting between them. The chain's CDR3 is CASSLARSSGNTIYF. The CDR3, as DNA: TGCGCCAGCAGCTTGGCCCGTAGCTCTGGAAACACCATATATTTT.

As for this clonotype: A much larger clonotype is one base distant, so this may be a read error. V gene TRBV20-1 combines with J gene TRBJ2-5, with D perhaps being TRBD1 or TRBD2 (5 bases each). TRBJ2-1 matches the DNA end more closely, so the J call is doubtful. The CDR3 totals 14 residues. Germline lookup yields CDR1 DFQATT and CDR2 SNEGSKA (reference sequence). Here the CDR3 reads CSAHPGRKIDEQFF. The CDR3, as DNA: TGCAGTGCGCACCCGGGACGGAAAATCGATGAGCAGTTCTTC.

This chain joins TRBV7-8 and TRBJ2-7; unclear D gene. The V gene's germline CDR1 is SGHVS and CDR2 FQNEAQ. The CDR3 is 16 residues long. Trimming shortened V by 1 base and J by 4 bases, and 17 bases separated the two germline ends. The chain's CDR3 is CASSLGRAIDLYEQYF. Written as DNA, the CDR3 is TGTGCCAGCAGCTTAGGTCGAGCGATTGATCTTTACGAGCAGTACTTC.

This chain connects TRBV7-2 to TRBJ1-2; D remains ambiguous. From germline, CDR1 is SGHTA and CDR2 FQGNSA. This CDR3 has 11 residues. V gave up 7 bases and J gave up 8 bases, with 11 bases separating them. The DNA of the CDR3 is TGTGCCAGCAAGATAGGACGAGGCTACACCTTC. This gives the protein CASKIGRGYTF.

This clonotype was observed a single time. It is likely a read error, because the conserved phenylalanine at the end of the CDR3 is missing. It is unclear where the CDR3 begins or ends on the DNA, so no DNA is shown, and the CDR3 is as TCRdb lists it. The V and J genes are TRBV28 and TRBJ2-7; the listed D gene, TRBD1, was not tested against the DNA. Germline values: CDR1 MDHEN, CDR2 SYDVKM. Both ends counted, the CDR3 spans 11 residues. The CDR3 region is CASSLPGQGAI.

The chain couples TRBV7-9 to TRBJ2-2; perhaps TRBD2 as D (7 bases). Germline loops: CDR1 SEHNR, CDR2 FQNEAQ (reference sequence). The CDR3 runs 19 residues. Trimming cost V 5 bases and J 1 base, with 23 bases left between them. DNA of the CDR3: TGTGCCAGCAGCCCAAGCCCGACTGGCGGGGGCCTGAACACCGGGGAGCTGTTTTTT. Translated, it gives CASSPSPTGGGLNTGELFF.

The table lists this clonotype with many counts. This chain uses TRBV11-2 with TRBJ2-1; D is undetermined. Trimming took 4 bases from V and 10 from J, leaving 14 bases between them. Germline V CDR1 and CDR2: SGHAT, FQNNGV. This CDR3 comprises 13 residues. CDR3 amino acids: CASSYPGSQEQFF. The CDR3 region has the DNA TGTGCCAGCAGCTACCCAGGTTCCCAAGAGCAGTTCTTC. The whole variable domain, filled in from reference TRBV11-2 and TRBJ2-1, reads EAGVAQSPRYKIIEKRQSVAFWCNPISGHATLYWYQQILGQGPKLLIQFQNNGVVDDSQLPKDRFSAERLKGVDSTLKIQPAKLEDSAVYLCASSYPGSQEQFFGPGTRLTVL.